The 19 T cell receptor beta chains reported below all come from one sample, sequenced in a study of blood T cells in healthy people across ages. Next came a second PCR, run for about 7 to 12 cycles, which used a sample-barcoded 5' primer along with a J-beta primer mix. Each CDR3 protein gets one entry after TCRdb re-called the 5' RACE reads with MiXCR. The sample records about 1.8 million distinct CDR3 sequences, around 50% being singletons. The specimen was blood. The origin of the receptors is a middle-aged woman in good health.

The V and J genes are TRBV7-3 and TRBJ2-3; D is uncertain. Trimming left V 5 bases short and J 4 bases short, with 13 bases between. The germline V gene encodes CDR1 SGHTA and CDR2 FQGTGA. The CDR3 extends over 14 amino acids. The CDR3 coding sequence is TGTGCCAGCAGCCTGGATTTTTGGGCAGATACGCAGTATTTT. It is translated as CASSLDFWADTQYF.

This clonotype was detected only a few times. The chain has TRBV20-1 and TRBJ1-1; no clear D. In germline, CDR1 is DFQATT, CDR2 SNEGSKA (reference sequence). This CDR3 spans 12 amino acids. Trimming shortened V by 0 bases and J by 11 bases, and 13 bases separated the two germline ends. In DNA form, the CDR3 reads TGCAGTGCTAGAGATCCGGGGTGCGGCGCTTTCTTT. Translated, it gives CSARDPGCGAFF.

V gene TRBV12-5 combines with J gene TRBJ2-1; D possibly matches TRBD1 or TRBD2 (5 bases each). CDR1 and CDR2 from the germline V gene are LGHNT and FRNRAP. The germline V and J ends were trimmed by 8 bases and 7 bases, with 21 bases remaining between them. The CDR3 totals 15 residues. The CDR3 DNA follows: TGTGCTAGTCCCCGAGGGACCCCAATGGGGAATGAGCAGTTCTTC. Protein sequence: CASPRGTPMGNEQFF. Combining the CDR3 with reference TRBV12-5 and TRBJ2-1 gives the whole variable domain DARVTQTPRHKVTEMGQEVTMRCQPILGHNTVFWYRQTMMQGLELLAYFRNRAPLDDSGMPKDRFSAEMPDATLATLKIQPSEPRDSAVYFCASPRGTPMGNEQFFGPGTRLTVL.

The chain uses TRBV20-1 and TRBJ2-7; D is perhaps TRBD1 (6 bases). The tail of the sequence fits TRBJ2-5 better, so the J call may be wrong. CDR1 DFQATT and CDR2 SNEGSKA come from the germline V gene (reference sequence). The CDR3 has 12 amino acids. CDR3 nucleotides: TGCAGTGCCAGGACAGCCCCCGAGACCCAGTACTTC. Encoded protein: CSARTAPETQYF.

The V and J genes are TRBV14 and TRBJ2-1; D is perhaps TRBD2 (5 bases). The CDR3 length is 20 residues. CDR1 SGHDN and CDR2 FVKESK come from the germline V gene. Trimming stripped 1 base from V and 3 bases from J, with 25 bases between. The CDR3 sequence is CASSQATIHLLGRHYNEQFF. CDR3 bases: TGTGCCAGCAGCCAAGCGACCATCCACCTTCTGGGGAGACACTACAATGAGCAGTTCTTC.

CDR3 protein: CASSGRVEGLADTQYF. The CDR3 bases are TGTGCCAGCAGTGGCCGGGTCGAGGGGTTGGCAGATACGCAGTATTTT. The chain recombines TRBV6-1 with TRBJ2-3, with D perhaps given as TRBD1 or TRBD2 (5 bases each). Trimming shortened V by 4 bases and J by 4 bases, and 18 bases separated the two germline ends. Germline loops: CDR1 MNHNS, CDR2 SASEGT. The CDR3 runs to 16 residues.

A few counts support this clonotype. The chain uses TRBV7-2 and TRBJ2-1, with D maybe TRBD2 (6 bases). Germline-derived CDR1 and CDR2 are SGHTA and FQGNSA. Trimming cost V 3 bases and J 4 bases, with 13 bases left between them. This CDR3 has 15 amino acids. The CDR3 spells CASSFGDLGYNEQFF. CDR3 nucleotides: TGTGCCAGCAGCTTTGGGGACTTGGGGTACAATGAGCAGTTCTTC.

This clonotype was recorded many times. The genes are TRBV12-3 or TRBV12-4 and TRBJ2-5; D ambiguous. The CDR3 has 15 residues. V was pared by 3 bases and J by 3 bases, with 14 bases between. CDR3 protein: CASSFVGTAKETQYF. In nucleotides, the CDR3 is TGTGCCAGCAGTTTTGTGGGAACTGCGAAAGAGACCCAGTACTTC.

The V call is TRBV4-2, the J call TRBJ2-7; TRBD2 is a possible D gene (6 bases). V dropped 1 base and J dropped 8 bases, with 12 bases sitting between them. Germline loops: CDR1 LGHNA, CDR2 YNFKEQ. The CDR3 runs to 13 residues. The CDR3 region has the DNA TGTGCCAGCAGCCAAGGCGGGACCCACCAGCAGTACTTC. Translating it yields CASSQGGTHQQYF.

The chain links TRBV12-3 or TRBV12-4 to TRBJ1-2, with 8 bases fitting TRBD1. V lost 5 bases and J lost 4; bases outside the gene matches: 6. The CDR3 covers 14 residues. The CDR3 nucleotides read TGTGCCAGCAGTCGGGACAGGTTAAGCTATGGCTACACCTTC. Its translation: CASSRDRLSYGYTF.

The chain employs TRBV12-3 or TRBV12-4 and TRBJ2-5, with D uncertain. The CDR3 length is 15 residues. V lost 0 bases and J lost 7, with 15 bases in between. The CDR3 DNA follows: TGTGCCAGCAGTTTAGCGGCTGGAAGAGGCGGGACCCAGTACTTC. Protein product: CASSLAAGRGGTQYF.

This chain links TRBV18 with TRBJ2-6, with unresolved D. Germline V gene lookup returns CDR1 KGHSH and CDR2 LQKENI. The length of the CDR3 is 18 residues. Trimming stripped 4 bases from V and 0 bases from J, with 16 bases between. Here the CDR3 DNA reads TGTGCCAGCTCACTTGGACCCGTACCCGTCTCTGGGGCCAACGTCCTGACTTTC. It is translated as CASSLGPVPVSGANVLTF.

The chain has TRBV6-2 or TRBV6-3 and TRBJ2-7; possibly TRBD2 for D (6 bases). V lost 6 bases to trimming and J lost 3 bases, with 18 bases between them. The germline CDR1 and CDR2 sequences are MNHEY and SVGEGT. This CDR3 region has 15 residues. CDR3 nucleotides: TGTGCCAGCAGCCGACCGGGACTGGCTATCTACGAGCAGTACTTC. It yields the protein CASSRPGLAIYEQYF.

Regarding this clonotype: Relative to the germline gene, one junction end is altered; a read error may explain this. The chain combines TRBV6-6 with TRBJ2-3; perhaps TRBD2 as D (6 bases). The length of the CDR3 is 16 residues. Germline values: CDR1 MNHNY, CDR2 SVGAGI (reference sequence). The CDR3 DNA reads TGTGCCAGCAATTACCGAATGACTAGTAGCACAGATACGCAGTATTTT. Its translation: CASNYRMTSSTDTQYF.

This rearrangement joins TRBV7-9 to TRBJ1-2, with D possibly matching TRBD1 (5 bases). The germline V gene encodes CDR1 SEHNR and CDR2 FQNEAQ (reference sequence). This CDR3 is 16 amino acids long. The V and J ends lost 5 bases and 3 bases respectively, with 19 bases between them. The CDR3 protein is CASSRLGGEVDYGYTF. DNA for the CDR3: TGTGCCAGCAGCCGCTTGGGGGGAGAGGTCGACTATGGCTACACCTTC.

In the case of this clonotype: This may arise from a read error, as a much more abundant clone is one base away. The chain joins TRBV6-5 to TRBJ2-5; 8 nucleotides align to TRBD1. The J call may be incorrect, as the DNA end agrees better with TRBJ2-7. CDR1 and CDR2 from the germline V gene are MNHEY and SVGAGI. The CDR3 is 14 amino acids. The CDR3 DNA follows: TGTGCCAGCAGTTACGCCAGGGGGCTAGGCGAGCAGTACTTC. Amino acids: CASSYARGLGEQYF.

This clonotype turned up a few times. The chain recombines TRBV20-1 with TRBJ2-7; D might be TRBD2 (5 bases). V lost 6 bases to trimming and J lost 3 bases, with 18 bases between them. CDR3 size: 14 residues. Germline lookup yields CDR1 DFQATT and CDR2 SNEGSKA (reference sequence). The CDR3 DNA reads TGCAGTGCAGGAGTCGACGGCGGGTTCTACGAGCAGTACTTC. This gives the protein CSAGVDGGFYEQYF.

CDR3 DNA sequence: TGCAGCGTTGAAGATAGGTCCCCGGGGGGCTACACCTTC. Translated, it gives CSVEDRSPGGYTF. J is TRBJ1-2 and V is TRBV29-1, with unresolved D. This CDR3 has 13 residues. Germline V CDR1 and CDR2: SQVTM, ANQGSEA. Deletions cut 0 bases from V and 8 bases from J, with 13 bases between.

The rearrangement links TRBV14 to TRBJ2-1, with no clear D. V gave up 0 bases and J gave up 3 bases, with 9 bases separating them. Germline V gene lookup returns CDR1 SGHDN and CDR2 FVKESK. This CDR3 region has 15 residues. The CDR3 DNA reads TGTGCCAGCAGCCAAGAGAGGCTCCTCTACAATGAGCAGTTCTTC. Translated, it gives CASSQERLLYNEQFF.